Listed below are T cell receptor beta chains from one sample, sequenced in a study of shared clonotypes between healthy human individuals. Assay: immunoSEQ multiplex PCR; the TCRdb copy retains only in-frame clones and omits some. In the table there are over a million clones, more than 95% of which are singletons. The sequenced material came from naive CD4+ T cells sorted from blood. The receptors shown here come from a man younger than 40 in good health. Both conserved end residues are part of each CDR3. A D gene is named only where the DNA matches it firmly. Part of the rows lack a size; the others show once, few, many or a class for expanded clones.

16 TRBJ1-5 once - TRBV28 TGTGCCAGCACGGCAGGTTTTCTTTATAGCAATCAGCCCCAGCATTTT CASTAGFLYSNQPQHF
15 TRBJ2-1 - TRBD2 TRBV7-2 TGTGCCAGCAGTTCCCGGACTAGCGGACTCAATGAGCAGTTCTTC CASSSRTSGLNEQFF
15 TRBJ2-3 few TRBD1 TRBV7-9 TGTGCCAGCAGCTCCCGGACAGGGGGGGCGAATACGCAGTATTTT CASSSRTGGANTQYF
18 TRBJ2-7 - TRBD2 TRBV19 TGTGCCAGTAGTGGGGTGGGGACCTCTAGCGGTTCTGACTACGAGCAGTACTTC CASSGVGTSSGSDYEQYF
12 TRBJ2-1 - - TRBV7-2 TGTGCCAGCAGCTTTCTAGAATTTGAGCAGTTCTTC CASSFLEFEQFF
13 TRBJ1-5 - - TRBV5-1 TGCGCCAGCAGCCCCGACCCCAATCAGCCCCAGCATTTT CASSPDPNQPQHF
20 TRBJ2-7 - - TRBV19 TGTGCCAGTAGTATAGACCCACCGTCCCTCTTTCCTGCCCAAACCTACGAGCAGTACTTC CASSIDPPSLFPAQTYEQYF
11 TRBJ2-4 - - TRBV20-1 TGCAGTGCCCCCACACTGGGGATTCAGTACTTC CSAPTLGIQYF
16 TRBJ2-5 - - TRBV5-4 TGTGCCAGCAGCGGGGTGGGGGGTTTTAGCCAAGAGACCCAGTACTTC CASSGVGGFSQETQYF
13 TRBJ1-5 - - TRBV6-7 TGTGCCAGCAGTGAAGCGCTTCGTCAGCCCCAGCATTTT CASSEALRQPQHF
14 TRBJ2-3 once TRBD1 TRBV6-1 TGTGCCAGCAGCCGGGACAGGGTGACAGATACGCAGTATTTT CASSRDRVTDTQYF
14 TRBJ1-3 - TRBD1 TRBV5-4 TGTGCCAGCAGTTCCTGGGACAGTCGAAACACCATATATTTT CASSSWDSRNTIYF
16 TRBJ2-7 - TRBD2 TRBV27 TGTGCCAGCAGTTTCCTAGCGGGAGGGAGAGCCTACGAGCAGTACTTC CASSFLAGGRAYEQYF
15 TRBJ2-1 - - TRBV5-1 TGCGCCAGCAGCTTGGATTTGCCCCTAGCGAGTGAGCAGTTCTTC CASSLDLPLASEQFF
11 TRBJ2-7 - - TRBV2 TGTGCCAGCAGGTACAGGGTCGAGCAGTACTTC CASRYRVEQYF
16 TRBJ2-2 - TRBD2 TRBV5-4 TGTGCCAGCAGCTTGGGACTAGCGGGAGCGGGCGGGGAGCTGTTTTTT CASSLGLAGAGGELFF
15 TRBJ2-5 once TRBD2 TRBV9 TGTGCCAGCAGTGTTACTAGCGGGAGTCAAGAGACCCAGTACTTC CASSVTSGSQETQYF
14 TRBJ2-3 - TRBD1 TRBV7-2 TGTGCCAGCAGCTCCCGACAGGGCGCAGATACGCAGTATTTT CASSSRQGADTQYF
16 TRBJ2-7 - - TRBV15 TGTGCCACCAGCAGGGGGAGGCGACAGGGTCCCTACGAGCAGTACTTC CATSRGRRQGPYEQYF
17 TRBJ2-2 - TRBD2 TRBV19 TGTGCCAGTAGTATTGAACTTACTAGCGGGTACACCGGGGAGCTGTTTTTT CASSIELTSGYTGELFF
16 TRBJ1-1 - TRBD1 TRBV27 TGTGCCAGCAGTCGAAGACAGGGGATTTATTTCACTGAAGCTTTCTTT CASSRRQGIYFTEAFF
14 TRBJ2-7 - - TRBV29-1 TGCAGCGTTGTGGTCCCCATGGGGTCCTACGAGCAGTACTTC CSVVVPMGSYEQYF
15 TRBJ2-3 - - TRBV21-1 TGTGCCAGCGGAAAGAGCGGGAGGCCGATAGATACGCAGTATTTT CASGKSGRPIDTQYF
17 TRBJ2-7 - TRBD2 TRBV4-3 TGCGCCAGCAGCCTCTCTCAGGGAGGGGCTGGGGACTACGAGCAGTACTTC CASSLSQGGAGDYEQYF
16 TRBJ2-1 - TRBD1 TRBV5-1 TGCGCCAGCAGCTTAGGTCCTGGACAGGGGGCTGCTGAGCAGTTCTTC CASSLGPGQGAAEQFF
15 TRBJ2-1 - TRBD1 TRBV10-3 TGTGCCATCAGTGTATCAGGGGGCAGTTACTATGAGCAGTTCTTC CAISVSGGSYYEQFF
10 TRBJ2-1 - - TRBV5-4 TGTGCCATTGGAGAGACAGAGCAGTTCTTC CAIGETEQFF
16 TRBJ2-1 - - TRBV19 TGTGCCAGTAGTATTAACGGCGGGGCCCACTACAATGAGCAGTTCTTC CASSINGGAHYNEQFF
13 TRBJ2-7 - - TRBV2 TGTGCCAGCAGTGCGGGGGCTTACTACGAGCAGTACTTC CASSAGAYYEQYF
15 TRBJ2-3 - TRBD2 TRBV10-3 TGTGCCATCAGAAGGGGCGGGACTAGCTCAGATACGCAGTATTTT CAIRRGGTSSDTQYF
13 TRBJ2-5 - - TRBV27 TGTGCCACCCGACTCGGGCCACAAGAGACCCAGTACTTC CATRLGPQETQYF
15 TRBJ2-5 - - TRBV28 TGTGCCAGCAGTTTACCGGGAGACCTCCAAGAGACCCAGTACTTC CASSLPGDLQETQYF
15 TRBJ1-5 - - TRBV5-8 TGTGCCAGCAGCTTGGGACAGATCCGCAATCAGCCCCAGCATTTT CASSLGQIRNQPQHF
13 TRBJ2-5 - - TRBV9 TGTGCCAGCAGCGTCAGGGGCCAAGAGACCCAGTACTTC CASSVRGQETQYF
15 TRBJ1-5 - TRBD1 TRBV6-1 TGTGCCAGCAGTGGGTTGGGACAGGGGCATCAGCCCCAGCATTTT CASSGLGQGHQPQHF
15 TRBJ2-7 - - TRBV14 TGTGCCAGCAGCCTCCGGGACACTTCCTCCTACGAGCAGTACTTC CASSLRDTSSYEQYF
13 TRBJ2-5 - - TRBV5-1 TGCGCCAGCAGCTTTACGCCTCAAGAGACCCAGTACTTC CASSFTPQETQYF
13 TRBJ1-1 - - TRBV7-3 TGTGCCAGCAGCTTTTCAGAGTACACTGAAGCTTTCTTT CASSFSEYTEAFF
16 TRBJ2-7 - TRBD1 TRBV4-2 TGTGCCAGCAGCCATGGAAGGGGACAGGGGTCCTACGAGCAGTACTTC CASSHGRGQGSYEQYF
14 TRBJ2-7 - - TRBV27 TGTGCCAGCAGGATGACAGTAAGCTCCTACGAGCAGTACTTC CASRMTVSSYEQYF
18 TRBJ2-1 once TRBD2 TRBV5-1 TGCGCCAGCAGCCTCCCGCTACTAGCGGGAGGGCCCTACAATGAGCAGTTCTTC CASSLPLLAGGPYNEQFF
18 TRBJ2-3 once TRBD1 TRBV5-4 TGTGCCAGCAGCTTTTCCATAGAGGACAGGGTCGTGGGGTTGGCGCAGTATTTT CASSFSIEDRVVGLAQYF
14 TRBJ2-3 once - TRBV7-8 TGTGCCAGCAGCTTAAGCCTAAGCCAGGATACGCAGTATTTT CASSLSLSQDTQYF
13 TRBJ2-1 once - TRBV5-5 TGTGCCAGCAGCACCGGACCTTACAATGAGCAGTTCTTC CASSTGPYNEQFF
15 TRBJ1-1 - TRBD1 TRBV7-8 TGTGCCAGCAGCTCACGCCAGGGGGCGCCCACTGAAGCTTTCTTT CASSSRQGAPTEAFF
13 TRBJ2-1 - - TRBV6-1 TGTGCCAGCAAGGAGGGAGCATACAATGAGCAGTTCTTC CASKEGAYNEQFF
15 TRBJ2-2 - TRBD2 TRBV27 TGTGCCAGCAGTTGGATCACTAGCGGGAAAGGGGAGCTGTTTTTT CASSWITSGKGELFF
13 TRBJ1-3 - - TRBV7-9 TGTGCCAGCAGCTTAGATCGGGGAAACACCATATATTTT CASSLDRGNTIYF